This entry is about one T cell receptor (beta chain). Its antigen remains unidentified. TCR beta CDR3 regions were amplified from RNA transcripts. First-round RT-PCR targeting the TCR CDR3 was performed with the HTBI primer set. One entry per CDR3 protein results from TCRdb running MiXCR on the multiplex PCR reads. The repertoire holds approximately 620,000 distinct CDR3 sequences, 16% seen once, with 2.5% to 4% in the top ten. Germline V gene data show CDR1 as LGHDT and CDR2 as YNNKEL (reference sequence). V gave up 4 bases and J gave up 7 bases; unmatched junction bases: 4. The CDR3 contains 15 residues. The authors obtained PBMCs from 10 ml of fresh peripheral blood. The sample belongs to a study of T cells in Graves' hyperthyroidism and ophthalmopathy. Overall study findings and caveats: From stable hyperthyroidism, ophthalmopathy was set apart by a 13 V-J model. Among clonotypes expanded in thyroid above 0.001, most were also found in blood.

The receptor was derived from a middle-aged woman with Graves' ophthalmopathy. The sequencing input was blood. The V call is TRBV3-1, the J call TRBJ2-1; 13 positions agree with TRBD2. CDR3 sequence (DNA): TGTGCCAGCAGCCCGACTAGCGGGGGGCGAAATGAGCAGTTCTTC. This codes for CASSPTSGGRNEQFF.